This record looks at one T cell receptor (beta chain) sequence and its context. The CDR3 is 16 residues long. Germline CDR1 and CDR2: PRHDT and FYEKMQ (reference sequence). V lost 5 bases to trimming and J lost 8 bases; unmatched junction nucleotides: 7. This entry belongs to a study of blood T cell repertoires in COVID-19. Whole-study context: Sample material is recorded as cDNA or gDNA derived from T cells, B-cell-depleted T cells, or PBMCs.

TCRdb's copy holds only in-frame clones and misses some; the assay was immunoSEQ multiplex PCR. The sample holds about 120,000 clones, 86% seen once. This TCR derives from a man aged 35-49 years with acute or convalescent COVID-19. The gene calls are TRBV13 and TRBJ1-6; 12 bases fit TRBD1. The sample was peripheral blood. The CDR3 loop is CASSLEGQGADSPLHF. The CDR3 coding sequence is TGTGCCAGCAGCCTAGAGGGACAGGGGGCAGATTCACCCCTCCACTTT.